The clone carrying this T cell receptor beta chain was seen repeatedly, ten times or more. Antigen unknown. Germline V lookup: CDR1 MNHEY, CDR2 SVGEGT. This CDR3 region has 15 residues. V dropped 2 bases and J dropped 12 bases, with 20 bases sitting between them. Fresh 10 ml peripheral blood yielded PBMCs. From RNA transcripts, TCR beta CDR3 regions were amplified. The primer set for the first-round RT-PCR of the TCR CDR3 was HTBI. Using its own MiXCR run on the multiplex PCR reads, TCRdb lists one record per CDR3 protein. This table has over 150,000 distinct CDR3 sequences, about 15% appearing once. The data stem from a study of T cells in Graves' hyperthyroidism and ophthalmopathy. Overall study findings and caveats: The model predicted ophthalmopathy a median around 6.5 months before onset. Most clonotypes expanded in thyroid above 0.001 were likewise present in blood.

The chain recombines TRBV6-2 or TRBV6-3 with TRBJ2-1; TRBD1 might be the D (6 bases). This TCR came from a woman between 50 and 59 years old with Graves' hyperthyroidism. The sequencing input was blood. The CDR3 region is CASSYAGARLAGQFF. The DNA for the CDR3 is TGTGCCAGCAGTTACGCAGGGGCGCGACTTGCAGGGCAGTTCTTC.